This paragraph covers one T cell receptor beta chain sequence. Its specificity is unknown. Other DNA variants within this sample encode the same CDR3. Germline CDR1 and CDR2: MNHNY and SVGAGI (reference sequence). The ends were cut back, 0 bases at V and 1 base at J, with 6 bases in the middle. The CDR3 sequence is 14 residues long. The source of the sample is a study of cytomegalovirus exposure and HLA in healthy donors. General observations from the study: When a later analysis compared HLA-associated TCR beta chains with equally common others, the HLA-associated chains turned out to be more clonally expanded and to have lower generation probabilities. Later analysis suggested links between common viral pathogens and several top significant clusters.

Donors were nominally healthy when sampled, though unrecorded immune exposures were likely. Amplification used 60 Vbeta primers and 13 Jbeta primers. Authors' processing steps: Later analysis identified 80 million to 90 million unique TCR beta chains, about 10 million shared. Some clones are missing from TCRdb's copy, which holds only in-frame ones; the method was immunoSEQ multiplex PCR. The DNA was the basis for D and trimming; V, J and clone size are from that table. The profile shows roughly 220,000 clones, under 80% of them singletons. Input material: PBMCs. This clonotype was obtained from a woman aged 25 to 39 in good health and CMV-seronegative. The V gene is TRBV6-6, the J gene TRBJ1-1; D unclear. The CDR3 spells CASSYSRGNTEAFF. The CDR3 region has the DNA TGTGCCAGCAGTTACTCGCGTGGGAACACTGAAGCTTTCTTT.